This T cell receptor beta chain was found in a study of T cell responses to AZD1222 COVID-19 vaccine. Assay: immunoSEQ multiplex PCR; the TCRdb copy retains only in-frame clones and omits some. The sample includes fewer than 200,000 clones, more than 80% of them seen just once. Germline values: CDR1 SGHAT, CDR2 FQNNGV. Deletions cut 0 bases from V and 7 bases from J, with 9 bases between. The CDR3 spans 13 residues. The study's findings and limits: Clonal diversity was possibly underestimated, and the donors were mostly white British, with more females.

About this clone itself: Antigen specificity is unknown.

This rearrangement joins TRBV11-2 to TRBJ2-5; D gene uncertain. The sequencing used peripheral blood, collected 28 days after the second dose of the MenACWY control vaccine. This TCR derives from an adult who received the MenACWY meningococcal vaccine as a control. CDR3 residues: CASSLDLSATQYF. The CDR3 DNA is TGTGCCAGCAGCTTAGATCTATCCGCGACCCAGTACTTC.